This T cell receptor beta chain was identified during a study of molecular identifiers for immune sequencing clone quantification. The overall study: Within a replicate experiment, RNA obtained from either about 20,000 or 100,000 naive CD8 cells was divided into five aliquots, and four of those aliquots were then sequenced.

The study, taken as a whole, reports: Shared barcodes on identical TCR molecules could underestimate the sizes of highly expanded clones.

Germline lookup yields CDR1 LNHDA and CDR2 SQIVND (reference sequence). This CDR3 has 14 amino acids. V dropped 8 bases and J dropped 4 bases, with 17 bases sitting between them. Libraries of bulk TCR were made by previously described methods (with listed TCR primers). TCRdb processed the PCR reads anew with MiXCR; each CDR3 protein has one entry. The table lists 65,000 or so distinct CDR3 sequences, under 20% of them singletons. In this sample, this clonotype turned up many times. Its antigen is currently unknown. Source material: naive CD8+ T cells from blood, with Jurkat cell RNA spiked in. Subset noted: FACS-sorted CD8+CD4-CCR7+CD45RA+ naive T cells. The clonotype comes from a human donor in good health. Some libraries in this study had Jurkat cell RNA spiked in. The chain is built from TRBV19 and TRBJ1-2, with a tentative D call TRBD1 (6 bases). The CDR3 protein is CASALQGALYGYTF. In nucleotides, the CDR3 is TGTGCCAGTGCTCTACAGGGTGCGCTCTATGGCTACACCTTC.